The rows below give T cell receptor beta chains drawn from one sample of a study of OX40 agonist ivuxolimab in advanced cancers. TCRdb's copy holds only in-frame clones and misses some; the assay was immunoSEQ multiplex PCR. The repertoire includes about 40,000 clones, 88% of them detected once, and 20% to 25% sits in the top ten. Material: CD4+ or CD8+ T cells sorted from blood, obtained in a trial of the OX40 agonist ivuxolimab. These receptors all come from an adult with an advanced solid tumor such as melanoma, head and neck, liver or kidney cancer. The CDR3 runs from the conserved cysteine through the conserved F or W.

v_call | cdr3_aa
TRBV27 | CASRVGLEQYF
TRBV7-9 | CASSLAVSGYGYTF
TRBV5-6 | CASSLGAPGSSYEQYF
TRBV28 | CASSLPGQGWADTQYF
TRBV6-5 | CASSYSGGQEAFF
TRBV29-1 | CSAASGNFYEQYF
TRBV4-1 | CASSGVGALWPQHF
TRBV6-1 | CASRDDSEYEQYF
TRBV11-2 | CASSPPGFREQYF
TRBV30 | CAWSKTRLGRNNEQFF
TRBV7-9 | CASSGEVQEQFF
TRBV9 | CASSVTAGATYNEQFF
TRBV6-1 | CASSELRGAYTEAFF
TRBV7-6 | CASSSGTGIPPYEQYF
TRBV2 | CASSGWTGEVETQYF
TRBV28 | CAISPWAGGGTGELFF
TRBV27 | CASSFSSMFSGFTGELFF
TRBV7-2 | CASSLGNGRYEQYF
TRBV15 | CATSRPPGVSEAYEQYF
TRBV30 | CAWSDGTGKSEQYF
TRBV7-3 | CASSERGQGRSEQYF
TRBV7-9 | CASSLALAGGLSTDTQYF
TRBV6-5 | CASRPWGGECTF
TRBV19 | CASTLDNREAFF
TRBV4-1 | CASSLTSGAYNEQFF
TRBV28 | CASSVRGTSYEQYF
TRBV18 | CASSPPETSSGYEQYF
TRBV29-1 | CSVDLAGRLGYEQYF
TRBV5-8 | CASSLSDITNNEQFF
TRBV27 | CASSSRVRYGYTF
TRBV27 | CASSSPTSGRFEQYF
TRBV4-1 | CASSQVLATDTQYF
TRBV19 | CASSLLAGQSSYEQYF
TRBV7-9 | CASSLDTSTSPQAKNIQYF
TRBV4-1 | CASSQRGTGVREQYF
TRBV27 | CASRPFFLGTDTQYF
TRBV7-3 | CASSALDRDGEAFF
TRBV11-2 | CASSLYAGANEQFF
TRBV27 | CASSLLTGTANEKLFF
TRBV6-1 | CASSEWALNTEAFF
TRBV5-1 | CASSYDLAGDSNEQFF
TRBV7-6 | CASSPRPGDEQYF
TRBV6-1 | CASSESQKSENIQYF